The 25 T cell receptor beta chains in this list originate from one sample, sequenced in a study of PD-1 blockade in classical Hodgkin lymphoma. Assay: immunoSEQ multiplex PCR; the TCRdb copy retains only in-frame clones and omits some. The table shows some 86,000 clones, with around nine tenths occurring only once. As to time point: cycle 4 day 1 (C4D1), after 6 weeks of nivolumab. Autologous stem cell transplantation was followed by relapse in every patient, and brentuximab vedotin exposure varied. The input for sequencing was peripheral blood mononuclear cells (PBMCs), taken before the fourth cycle of nivolumab. The receptors come from a human donor with classical Hodgkin lymphoma.

The rearrangement joins TRBV6-5 to TRBJ1-5, with a possible D match to TRBD1 (5 bases). CDR1 and CDR2 (germline): MNHEY, SVGAGI. This CDR3 region has 15 residues. Trimming took off 4 bases at V and 1 base at J, with 11 bases between the two ends. CDR3 sequence reads: CASSSRGVSNQPQHF. The CDR3 DNA is TGTGCCAGCAGTTCCCGGGGGGTCAGCAATCAGCCCCAGCATTTT.

The V and J genes are TRBV6-5 and TRBJ2-1; the match to TRBD2 covers 10 bases. The CDR3 totals 15 residues. Germline assignment: CDR1 MNHEY and CDR2 SVGAGI. V gave up 2 bases and J gave up 7 bases; unmatched junction bases: 5. The CDR3: CASSYGLAGVNEQFF. In DNA, the CDR3 is TGTGCCAGCAGTTACGGTCTAGCGGGGGTAAATGAGCAGTTCTTC.

V and J are TRBV19 and TRBJ1-2, with 8 bases aligning to TRBD1. Trimming took 7 bases from V and 4 from J; bases not matched to a gene: 11. The CDR3 has 15 residues. The germline gives CDR1 LNHDA, CDR2 SQIVND (reference sequence). The CDR3 region has the DNA TGTGCCAGTACCCTAAATCAGGGGGCGGGCTATGGCTACACCTTC. It codes for CASTLNQGAGYGYTF. Full variable domain (outside the CDR3, taken from reference TRBV19 and TRBJ1-2): DGGITQSPKYLFRKEGQNVTLSCEQNLNHDAMYWYRQDPGQGLRLIYYSQIVNDFQKGDIAEGYSVSREKKESFPLTVTSAQKNPTAFYLCASTLNQGAGYGYTFGSGTRLTVV.

The J gene is TRBJ1-2, the V gene TRBV7-9; D gene ambiguous. In germline, CDR1 is SEHNR, CDR2 FQNEAQ (reference sequence). Deletions cut 1 base from V and 8 bases from J, with 20 bases between. This CDR3 is 16 amino acids long. The chain's CDR3 is CASSLVSRSDLLGYTF. CDR3 nucleotide sequence: TGTGCCAGCAGCTTAGTAAGCAGATCCGACCTCTTGGGCTACACCTTC.

V gene TRBV7-9 combines with J gene TRBJ1-4, with 10 bases that match TRBD1. Germline CDR1 SEHNR, CDR2 FQNEAQ (reference sequence). The CDR3 loop spans 16 amino acids. V was clipped by 5 bases and J by 0 bases; unmatched bases: 3. The CDR3 DNA reads TGTGCCAGCAGCCCAGGGACAGGGGCAACTAATGAAAAACTGTTTTTT. This gives the protein CASSPGTGATNEKLFF. Combining the CDR3 with reference TRBV7-9 and TRBJ1-4 gives the whole variable domain DTGVSQNPRHKITKRGQNVTFRCDPISEHNRLYWYRQTLGQGPEFLTYFQNEAQLEKSRLLSDRFSAERPKGSFSTLEIQRTEQGDSAMYLCASSPGTGATNEKLFFGSGTQLSVL.

V is TRBV5-1 and J is TRBJ1-1; D is unclear. The CDR3 spans 13 residues. The V gene lost 5 bases and the J gene lost 5 bases, with 13 bases spanning the gap. Germline V gene lookup returns CDR1 SGHRS and CDR2 YFSETQ. CDR3 protein: CASRVVRGTEAFF. CDR3 coding DNA: TGCGCCAGCAGGGTCGTGAGAGGTACTGAAGCTTTCTTT.

The chain has TRBV6-5 and TRBJ2-7; no reliable D call. The V and J ends lost 1 base and 3 bases respectively, with 1 base between them. The CDR3 has 11 residues. CDR1 and CDR2 from the germline V gene are MNHEY and SVGAGI. This chain's CDR3 is CASSYFYEQYF. The CDR3, as DNA: TGTGCCAGCAGTTACTTCTACGAGCAGTACTTC.

This clone was observed a single time. The V gene is TRBV19, the J gene TRBJ2-3; D is perhaps TRBD2 (5 bases). The CDR3 has 15 residues. Germline CDR1 LNHDA, CDR2 SQIVND (reference sequence). Trimming took 8 bases from V and 0 from J, leaving 15 bases between them. The DNA of the CDR3 is TGTGCCAGTCGGAGTCGGGGATCTAGCACAGATACGCAGTATTTT. It encodes CASRSRGSSTDTQYF.

To note about this clone: At one end the junction does not follow the germline gene, possibly because of a read error. The chain combines TRBV9 with TRBJ2-7; maybe TRBD1 (6 bases). CDR3 length equals 12 residues. From germline, CDR1 is SGDLS and CDR2 YYNGEE. The CDR3 DNA reads TGTGCCAGCAGCGGCCGGGGACACTGGATGAACTTC. This sequence encodes CASSGRGHWMNF.

A few counts support this clone. The chain employs TRBV9 and TRBJ1-2; D gene unclear. Trimming removed 3 bases from V and 8 bases from J, with 14 bases in between. This CDR3 comprises 13 residues. The germline gives CDR1 SGDLS, CDR2 YYNGEE. CDR3 region: CASSASTSRGYTF. In DNA form, the CDR3 reads TGTGCCAGCAGCGCCTCAACCTCAAGAGGCTACACCTTC.

The chain combines TRBV6-6 with TRBJ2-5, with D possibly being TRBD1 (5 bases). CDR1 and CDR2 from the germline V gene are MNHNY and SVGAGI (reference sequence). The CDR3 sequence is 11 residues long. Trimming shortened V by 7 bases and J by 9 bases, and 12 bases separated the two germline ends. CDR3 DNA sequence: TGTGCCAGCACCGATCAAGGGGCCCAGTACTTC. As protein: CASTDQGAQYF.

The chain uses TRBV30 and TRBJ1-1; TRBD1 aligns across 10 bases. CDR3 size: 14 residues. The germline CDR1 and CDR2 sequences are GTSNPN and SVGIG (reference sequence). The V segment lost 5 bases and the J segment 3 bases; nucleotides outside the gene matches: 6. In nucleotides, the CDR3 is TGTGCCTGGGGGACAGGGGAAGGGGACACTGAAGCTTTCTTT. It translates to CAWGTGEGDTEAFF. The whole variable domain, remainder taken from reference TRBV30 and TRBJ1-1, is SQTIHQWPATLVQPVGSPLSLECTVEGTSNPNLYWYRQAAGRGLQLLFYSVGIGQISSEVPQNLSASRPQDRQFILSSKKLLLSDSGFYLCAWGTGEGDTEAFFGQGTRLTVV.

The chain recombines TRBV28 with TRBJ1-2, with a weak D call TRBD1 (5 bases). Germline V gene sequence: CDR1 MDHEN, CDR2 SYDVKM. Trimming took off 2 bases at V and 8 bases at J, with 15 bases between the two ends. The CDR3 runs to 14 residues. The CDR3 loop reads CASSLNWAGSGYTF. The CDR3 DNA is TGTGCCAGCAGTTTAAATTGGGCAGGGAGCGGCTACACCTTC.

This chain connects TRBV19 to TRBJ1-1, with TRBD1 matching 9 bases. The germline V gene has CDR1 LNHDA and CDR2 SQIVND (reference sequence). This CDR3 comprises 14 residues. Germline trimming cut 8 bases from V and 4 bases from J; bases unmatched to any gene: 8. The CDR3 DNA follows: TGTGCCAGTGCAGAACAGGGGGCGGTCACTGAAGCTTTCTTT. The encoded protein is CASAEQGAVTEAFF.

The chain employs TRBV7-9 and TRBJ2-5, with a tentative D call TRBD1 (5 bases). The CDR3 consists of 13 residues. Trimming took off 5 bases at V and 5 bases at J, with 12 bases between the two ends. Per the germline V gene, CDR1 is SEHNR and CDR2 is FQNEAQ (reference sequence). The CDR3 region has the DNA TGTGCCAGCAGCACCCAGGGAACGGAGACCCAGTACTTC. Translating it yields CASSTQGTETQYF.

This clone was seen only once. CDR3 protein: CASSLYPTLYNSPLHF. CDR3 in DNA: TGTGCCAGCAGTTTATACCCGACGCTGTACAATTCACCCCTCCACTTT. The chain joins TRBV27 to TRBJ1-6; no clear D gene. Per germline, CDR1 MNHEY and CDR2 SMNVEV (reference sequence). The CDR3 extends over 16 amino acids. V was pared by 1 base and J by 7 bases, with 14 bases between.

The chain joins TRBV18 to TRBJ1-1; D unresolved. Trimming took 3 bases from V and 8 from J, leaving 7 bases between them. This CDR3 is built from 11 residues. Germline V gene data show CDR1 as KGHSH and CDR2 as LQKENI. Here the CDR3 reads CASSPSGEAFF. The CDR3, as DNA: TGTGCCAGCTCACCCAGCGGGGAAGCTTTCTTT.

The chain is built from TRBV29-1 and TRBJ1-1; D gene ambiguous. CDR3 length: 13 amino acids. V was cut by 5 bases and J by 3 bases, with 13 bases left in between. Germline V gene sequence: CDR1 SQVTM, CDR2 ANQGSEA. CDR3 bases: TGCAGCGTTAGGATCGGGAGTGACACTGAAGCTTTCTTT. Its translation: CSVRIGSDTEAFF.

This rearrangement joins TRBV7-2 to TRBJ2-7; 9 bases are shared with TRBD1. This CDR3 has 15 residues. Trimming cost V 5 bases and J 3 bases; bases outside gene matches: 8. The germline gives CDR1 SGHTA, CDR2 FQGNSA. CDR3 in amino acids: CASSHRGDRVYEQYF. As DNA, the CDR3 is TGTGCCAGCAGCCATAGGGGGGACAGGGTCTACGAGCAGTACTTC.

The V gene is TRBV7-3, the J gene TRBJ2-3; no firm D call. With 0 bases removed from V and 6 bases from J, the gap between germline ends came to 7 bases. CDR3 length equals 13 residues. CDR1 is SGHTA and CDR2 is FQGTGA in the germline V gene. DNA of the CDR3: TGTGCCAGCAGCTTAACAAGGGCTGATACGCAGTATTTT. Amino acid sequence: CASSLTRADTQYF.

This clone showed up just a few times. The chain links TRBV28 to TRBJ2-2, with TRBD1 matching 7 bases. CDR1 is MDHEN and CDR2 is SYDVKM in the germline V gene. The CDR3 extends over 14 amino acids. V lost 9 bases to trimming and J lost 0 bases; unmatched junction nucleotides: 4. CDR3 DNA sequence: TGTGCCAGTCAGACAGGGTCGAACACCGGGGAGCTGTTTTTT. It is translated as CASQTGSNTGELFF. Full variable domain (remainder filled in from reference TRBV28 and TRBJ2-2): DVKVTQSSRYLVKRTGEKVFLECVQDMDHENMFWYRQDPGLGLRLIYFSYDVKMKEKGDIPEGYSVSREKKERFSLILESASTNQTSMYLCASQTGSNTGELFFGEGSRLTVL.

DNA for the CDR3: TGTGCCAGTAGTAGGGACAGGTCAGGGGACAATCAGCCCCAGCATTTT. It specifies CASSRDRSGDNQPQHF. J is TRBJ1-5 and V is TRBV19; 8 nucleotides agree with TRBD1. This CDR3 is built from 16 residues. V shed 4 bases, J shed 3 bases, and the junction held 8 bases outside the gene matches. CDR1 is LNHDA and CDR2 is SQIVND in the germline V gene (reference sequence).

This clone was counted once. The genes are TRBV19 and TRBJ1-5, with 8 bases lining up with TRBD1. V lost 6 bases and J lost 1; bases outside the gene matches: 2. CDR1 is LNHDA and CDR2 is SQIVND in the germline V gene (reference sequence). This CDR3 contains 14 residues. The CDR3: CASRDRASNQPQHF. CDR3 nucleotide sequence: TGTGCCAGTAGGGACAGGGCAAGCAATCAGCCCCAGCATTTT.

The rearrangement links TRBV7-9 to TRBJ2-7; D may match TRBD1 or TRBD2 (6 bases each). The CDR3 contains 16 residues. Germline-derived CDR1 and CDR2 are SEHNR and FQNEAQ (reference sequence). V was shortened by 0 bases and J by 2 bases, with 14 bases between the two germline ends. The chain's CDR3 is CASSLAATGRPYEQYF. CDR3 nucleotides: TGTGCCAGCAGCTTAGCGGCAACAGGGAGGCCCTACGAGCAGTACTTC.

The rearrangement joins TRBV7-2 to TRBJ2-7; D may correspond to TRBD1 or TRBD2 (6 bases each). The V gene lost 4 bases and the J gene lost 6 bases, with 19 bases spanning the gap. The CDR3 is made up of 15 amino acids. Germline V gene lookup returns CDR1 SGHTA and CDR2 FQGNSA. In nucleotides, the CDR3 is TGTGCCAGCAGCTGGGGAGGAGGGGGAGCTGGCGAGCAGTACTTC. This translates into CASSWGGGGAGEQYF.